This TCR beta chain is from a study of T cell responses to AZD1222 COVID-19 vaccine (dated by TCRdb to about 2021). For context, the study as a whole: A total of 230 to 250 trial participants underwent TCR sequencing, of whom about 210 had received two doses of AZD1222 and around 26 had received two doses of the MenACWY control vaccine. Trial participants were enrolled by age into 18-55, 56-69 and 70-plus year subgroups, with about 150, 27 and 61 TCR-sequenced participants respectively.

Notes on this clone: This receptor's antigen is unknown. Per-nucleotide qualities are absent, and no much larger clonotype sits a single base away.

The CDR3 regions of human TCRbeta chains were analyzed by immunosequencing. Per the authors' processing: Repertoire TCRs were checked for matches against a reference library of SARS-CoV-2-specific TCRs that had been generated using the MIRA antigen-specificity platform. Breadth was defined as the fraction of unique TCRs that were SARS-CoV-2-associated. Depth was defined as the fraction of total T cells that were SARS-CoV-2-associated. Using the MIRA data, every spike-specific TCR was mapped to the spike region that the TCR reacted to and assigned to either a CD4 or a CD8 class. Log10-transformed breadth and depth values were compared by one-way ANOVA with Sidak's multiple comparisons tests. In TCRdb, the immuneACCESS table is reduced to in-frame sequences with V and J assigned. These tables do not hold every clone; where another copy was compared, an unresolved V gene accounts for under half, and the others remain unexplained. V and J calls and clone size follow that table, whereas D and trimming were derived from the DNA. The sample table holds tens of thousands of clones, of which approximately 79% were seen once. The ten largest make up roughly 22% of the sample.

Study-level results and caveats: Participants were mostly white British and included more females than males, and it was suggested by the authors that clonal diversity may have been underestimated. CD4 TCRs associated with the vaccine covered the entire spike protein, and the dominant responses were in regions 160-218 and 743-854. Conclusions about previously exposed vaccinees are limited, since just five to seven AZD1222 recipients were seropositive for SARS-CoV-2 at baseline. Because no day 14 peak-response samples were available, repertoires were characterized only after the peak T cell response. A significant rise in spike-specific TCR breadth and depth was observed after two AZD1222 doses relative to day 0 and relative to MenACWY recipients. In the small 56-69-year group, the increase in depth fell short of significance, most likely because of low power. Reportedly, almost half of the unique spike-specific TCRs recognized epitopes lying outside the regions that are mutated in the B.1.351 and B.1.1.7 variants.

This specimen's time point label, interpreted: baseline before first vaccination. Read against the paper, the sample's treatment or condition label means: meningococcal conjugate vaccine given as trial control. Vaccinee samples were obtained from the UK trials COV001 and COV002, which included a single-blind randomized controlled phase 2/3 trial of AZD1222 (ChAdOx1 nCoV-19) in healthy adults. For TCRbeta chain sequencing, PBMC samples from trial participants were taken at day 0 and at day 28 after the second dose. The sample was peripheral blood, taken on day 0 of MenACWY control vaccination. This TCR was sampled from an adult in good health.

Here is the DNA: TGTGCCAGCTCACCGACACAGGGGAGGACTGGAAACACCATATATTTT. Translated, it gives CASSPTQGRTGNTIYF. In this chain, TRBV18 is recombined with TRBJ1-3, with 7 middle bases fitting TRBD1. Per the germline V gene, KGHSH is the CDR1 and LQKENI is the CDR2. The germline V end is reduced by 3 bases and the J end by 2 bases; junction bases left unmatched: 7. The CDR3 measures 16 amino acids from cysteine to phenylalanine. Of the read, only the CDR3 DNA is kept; its 48 bases are in frame from base 1. The reference TRBV18 and TRBJ1-3 proteins fill in what lies around the CDR3, so the full variable domain reads NAGVMQNPRHLVRRRGQEARLRCSPMKGHSHVYWYRQLPEEGLKFMVYLQKENIIDESGMPKERFSAEFPKEGPSILRIQQVVRGDSAAYFCASSPTQGRTGNTIYFGEGSWLTVV.